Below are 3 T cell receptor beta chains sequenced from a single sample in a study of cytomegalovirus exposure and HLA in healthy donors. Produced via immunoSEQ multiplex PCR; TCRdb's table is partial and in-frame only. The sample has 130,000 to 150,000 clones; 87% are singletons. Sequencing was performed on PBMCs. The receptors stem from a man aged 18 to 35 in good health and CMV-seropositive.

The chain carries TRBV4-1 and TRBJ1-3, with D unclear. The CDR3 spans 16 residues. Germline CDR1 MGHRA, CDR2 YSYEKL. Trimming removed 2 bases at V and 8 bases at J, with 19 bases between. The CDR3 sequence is CASSQLSLGAGDTIYF. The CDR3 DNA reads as TGCGCCAGCAGCCAACTTTCACTGGGAGCCGGAGACACCATATATTTT.

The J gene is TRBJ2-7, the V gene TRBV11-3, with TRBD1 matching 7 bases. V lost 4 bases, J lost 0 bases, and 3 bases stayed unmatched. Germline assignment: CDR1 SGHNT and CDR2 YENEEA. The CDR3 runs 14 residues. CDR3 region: CASSSGGSSYEQYF. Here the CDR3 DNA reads TGTGCCAGCAGCTCAGGGGGAAGCTCCTACGAGCAGTACTTC.

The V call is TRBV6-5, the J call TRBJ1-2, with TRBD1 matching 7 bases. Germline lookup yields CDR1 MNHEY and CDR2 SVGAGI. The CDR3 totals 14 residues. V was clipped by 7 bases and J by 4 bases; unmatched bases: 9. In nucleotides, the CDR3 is TGTGCCAGCAATTTAGGGGGCGCGGGCTATGGCTACACCTTC. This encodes CASNLGGAGYGYTF.